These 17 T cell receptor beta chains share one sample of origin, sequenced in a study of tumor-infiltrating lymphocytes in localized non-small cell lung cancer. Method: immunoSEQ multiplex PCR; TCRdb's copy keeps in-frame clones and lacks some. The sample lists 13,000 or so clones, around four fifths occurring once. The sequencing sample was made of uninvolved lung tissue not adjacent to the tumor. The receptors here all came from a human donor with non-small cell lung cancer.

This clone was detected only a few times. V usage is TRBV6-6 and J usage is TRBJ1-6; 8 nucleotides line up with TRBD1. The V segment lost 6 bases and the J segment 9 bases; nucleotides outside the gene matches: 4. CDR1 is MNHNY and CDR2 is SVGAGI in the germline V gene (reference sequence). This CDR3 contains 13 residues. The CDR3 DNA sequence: TGTGCCAGCAGGACAGGGGAGGGTTCACCCCTCCACTTT. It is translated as CASRTGEGSPLHF.

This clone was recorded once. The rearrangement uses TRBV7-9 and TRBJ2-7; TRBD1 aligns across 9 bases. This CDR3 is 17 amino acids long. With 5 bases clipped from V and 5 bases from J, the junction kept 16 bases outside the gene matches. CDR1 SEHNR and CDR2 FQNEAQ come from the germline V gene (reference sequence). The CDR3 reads CASSVPPGTGLIHEQYF. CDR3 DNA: TGTGCCAGCAGCGTACCCCCCGGGACAGGGCTCATCCACGAGCAGTACTTC.

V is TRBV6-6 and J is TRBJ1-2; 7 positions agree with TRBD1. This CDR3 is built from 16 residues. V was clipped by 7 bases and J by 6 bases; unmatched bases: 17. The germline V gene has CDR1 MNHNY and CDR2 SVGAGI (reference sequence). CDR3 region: CASNEGALISTNGYTF. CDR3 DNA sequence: TGTGCCAGCAACGAGGGGGCGCTAATCTCCACCAATGGCTACACCTTC.

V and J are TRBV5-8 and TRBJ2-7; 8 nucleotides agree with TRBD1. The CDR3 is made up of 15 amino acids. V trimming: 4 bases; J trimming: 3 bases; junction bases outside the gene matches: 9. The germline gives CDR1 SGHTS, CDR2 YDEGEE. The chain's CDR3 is CASSSLPGGGYEQYF. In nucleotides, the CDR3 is TGTGCCAGCAGCAGTCTTCCAGGGGGCGGCTACGAGCAGTACTTC.

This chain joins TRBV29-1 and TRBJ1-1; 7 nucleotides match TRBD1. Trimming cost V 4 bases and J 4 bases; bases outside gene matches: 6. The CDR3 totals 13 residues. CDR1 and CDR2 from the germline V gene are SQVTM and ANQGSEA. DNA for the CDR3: TGCAGCGTTGGGGCCAGGGGGAGCACTGAAGCTTTCTTT. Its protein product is CSVGARGSTEAFF.

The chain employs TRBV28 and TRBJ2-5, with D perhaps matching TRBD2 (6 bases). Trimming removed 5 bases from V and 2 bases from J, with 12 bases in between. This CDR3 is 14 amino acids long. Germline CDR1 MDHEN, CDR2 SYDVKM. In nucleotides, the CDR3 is TGTGCCAGCAGTCGGGACTTACCTCAAGAGACCCAGTACTTC. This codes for CASSRDLPQETQYF.

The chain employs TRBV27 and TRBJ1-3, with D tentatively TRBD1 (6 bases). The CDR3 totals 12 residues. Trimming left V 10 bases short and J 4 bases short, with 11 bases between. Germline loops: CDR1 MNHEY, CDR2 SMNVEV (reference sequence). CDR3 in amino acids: CATRGRGNTIYF. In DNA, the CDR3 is TGTGCCACCAGGGGTAGGGGAAACACCATATATTTT.

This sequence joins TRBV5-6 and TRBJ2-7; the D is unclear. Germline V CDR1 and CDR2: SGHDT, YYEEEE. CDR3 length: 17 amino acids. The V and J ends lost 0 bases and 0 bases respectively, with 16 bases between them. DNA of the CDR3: TGTGCCAGCAGCTTGGCCTTGGCCCCCCATACCTCCTACGAGCAGTACTTC. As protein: CASSLALAPHTSYEQYF.

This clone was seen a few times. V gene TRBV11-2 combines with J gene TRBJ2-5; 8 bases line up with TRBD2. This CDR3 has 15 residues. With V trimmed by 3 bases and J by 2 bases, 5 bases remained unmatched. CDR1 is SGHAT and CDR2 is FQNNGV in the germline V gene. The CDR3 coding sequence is TGTGCCAGCAGCTTTGGGCGGGGGGTACAAGAGACCCAGTACTTC. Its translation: CASSFGRGVQETQYF.

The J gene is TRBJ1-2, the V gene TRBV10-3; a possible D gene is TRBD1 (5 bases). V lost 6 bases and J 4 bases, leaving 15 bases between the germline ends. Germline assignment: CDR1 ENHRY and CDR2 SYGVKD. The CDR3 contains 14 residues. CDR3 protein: CAISRDLEGYGYTF. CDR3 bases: TGTGCCATCAGCCGGGACCTGGAGGGCTATGGCTACACCTTC.

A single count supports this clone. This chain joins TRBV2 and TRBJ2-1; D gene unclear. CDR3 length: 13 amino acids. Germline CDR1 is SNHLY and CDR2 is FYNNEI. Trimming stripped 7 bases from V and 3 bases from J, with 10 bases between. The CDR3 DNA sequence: TGTGCCAGCATGGTGGCTGTCTACAATGAGCAGTTCTTC. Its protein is CASMVAVYNEQFF.

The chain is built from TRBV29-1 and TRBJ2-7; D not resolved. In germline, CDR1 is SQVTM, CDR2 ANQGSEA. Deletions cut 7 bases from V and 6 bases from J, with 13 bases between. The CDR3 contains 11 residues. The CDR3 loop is CSASLASEQYF. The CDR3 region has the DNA TGCAGCGCCTCGTTGGCTTCCGAGCAGTACTTC.

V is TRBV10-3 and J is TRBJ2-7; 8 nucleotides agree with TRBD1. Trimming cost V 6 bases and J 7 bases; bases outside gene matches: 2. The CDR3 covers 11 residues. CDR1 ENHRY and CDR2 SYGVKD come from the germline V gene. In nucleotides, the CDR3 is TGTGCCATCAGGGACAGGGAAGAGCAGTACTTC. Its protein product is CAIRDREEQYF.

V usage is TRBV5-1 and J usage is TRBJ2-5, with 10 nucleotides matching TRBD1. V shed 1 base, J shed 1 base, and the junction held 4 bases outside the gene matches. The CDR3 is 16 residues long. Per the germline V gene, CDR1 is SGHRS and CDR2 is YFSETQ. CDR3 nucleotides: TGCGCCAGCAGCTTGTCGGGACAGGGGAGCCAAGAGACCCAGTACTTC. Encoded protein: CASSLSGQGSQETQYF.

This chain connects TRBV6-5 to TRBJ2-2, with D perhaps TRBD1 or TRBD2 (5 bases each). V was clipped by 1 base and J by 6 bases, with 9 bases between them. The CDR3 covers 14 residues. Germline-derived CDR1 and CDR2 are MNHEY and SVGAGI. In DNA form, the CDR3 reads TGTGCCAGCAGTTACTTGGGGGTGGCCGGGGAGCTGTTTTTT. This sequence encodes CASSYLGVAGELFF.

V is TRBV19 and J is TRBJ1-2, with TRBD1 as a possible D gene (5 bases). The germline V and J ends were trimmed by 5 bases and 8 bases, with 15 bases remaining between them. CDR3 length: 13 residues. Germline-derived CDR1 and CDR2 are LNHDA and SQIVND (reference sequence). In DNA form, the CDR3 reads TGTGCCAGTAGTCCCCGGGACCGAGGCGGCTACACCTTC. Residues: CASSPRDRGGYTF.

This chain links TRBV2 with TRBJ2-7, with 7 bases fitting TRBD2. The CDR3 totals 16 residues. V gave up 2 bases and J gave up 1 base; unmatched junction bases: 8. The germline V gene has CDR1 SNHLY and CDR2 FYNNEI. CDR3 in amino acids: CASSEKGGFSSYEQYF. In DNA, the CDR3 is TGTGCCAGCAGTGAAAAGGGAGGGTTTAGTTCCTACGAGCAGTACTTC.